This entry lists 27 T cell receptor beta chains sequenced from one sample in a study of blood T cell repertoires in COVID-19. This table comes from immunoSEQ multiplex PCR, and its TCRdb copy is limited to in-frame clones, with some not included. The sample comprises tens of thousands of clones, 84% of which are singletons, and more than 20% rests with the top ten. The sample consisted of peripheral blood. Source of these receptors: a man in his 60s with acute or convalescent COVID-19.

This clone has just a few counts. The chain has TRBV7-2 and TRBJ2-3, with D tentatively TRBD2 (7 bases). The CDR3 length is 15 residues. CDR1 is SGHTA and CDR2 is FQGNSA in the germline V gene. Trimming took off 3 bases at V and 2 bases at J, with 12 bases between the two ends. CDR3 DNA sequence: TGTGCCAGCAGCTTGGGCGGGGGCACCACAGATACGCAGTATTTT. Translation: CASSLGGGTTDTQYF.

The chain uses TRBV2 and TRBJ1-6, with a weak D call TRBD1 (6 bases). This CDR3 has 16 amino acids. Germline values: CDR1 SNHLY, CDR2 FYNNEI. V dropped 6 bases and J dropped 0 bases, with 12 bases sitting between them. This CDR3 reads CASRATGSSYNSPLHF. The CDR3 region has the DNA TGTGCCAGCAGGGCAACAGGGAGCTCCTATAATTCACCCCTCCACTTT.

The chain carries TRBV4-2 and TRBJ2-7; possible D gene TRBD2, 6 bases. This CDR3 spans 15 amino acids. Germline V gene data show CDR1 as LGHNA and CDR2 as YNFKEQ. V was clipped by 3 bases and J by 2 bases, with 14 bases between them. The CDR3 sequence is CASSHPSRGAYEQYF. The DNA of the CDR3 is TGTGCCAGCAGCCATCCATCGCGGGGAGCCTACGAGCAGTACTTC.

This sequence joins TRBV28 and TRBJ1-6, with D possibly being TRBD1 (5 bases). Trimming shortened V by 5 bases and J by 13 bases, and 12 bases separated the two germline ends. The germline CDR1 and CDR2 sequences are MDHEN and SYDVKM. The CDR3 consists of 12 residues. CDR3 region: CASSLQEIPLHF. The CDR3 DNA follows: TGTGCCAGCAGTCTACAGGAAATTCCCCTCCACTTT.

This chain links TRBV27 with TRBJ2-7; TRBD2 matches 7 bases. With 6 bases clipped from V and 2 bases from J, the junction kept 10 bases outside the gene matches. Germline-derived CDR1 and CDR2 are MNHEY and SMNVEV (reference sequence). The CDR3 length is 15 residues. This CDR3 reads CASRPRGGGPYEQYF. The CDR3 nucleotides read TGTGCCAGCAGACCACGGGGCGGGGGTCCCTACGAGCAGTACTTC.

V usage is TRBV6-5 and J usage is TRBJ1-5; D gene ambiguous. Trimming took 7 bases from V and 5 from J, leaving 15 bases between them. CDR3 length: 14 residues. Per the germline V gene, CDR1 is MNHEY and CDR2 is SVGAGI. The CDR3 protein is CASKNAGSDQPQHF. The CDR3 DNA reads TGTGCCAGCAAAAACGCCGGCAGCGATCAGCCCCAGCATTTT.

The chain carries TRBV7-8 and TRBJ1-5; D might be TRBD1 (5 bases). From germline, CDR1 is SGHVS and CDR2 FQNEAQ. This CDR3 has 16 residues. Between the trimmed V and J ends, which lost 4 bases and 5 bases, there was a span of 18 bases. The CDR3 is CASSSDSLNLYQPQHF. In nucleotides, the CDR3 is TGTGCCAGCAGCTCCGACAGCCTTAATCTGTATCAGCCCCAGCATTTT.

This chain links TRBV5-1 with TRBJ1-3, with 7 bases lining up with TRBD1. V was clipped by 0 bases and J by 5 bases; unmatched bases: 5. CDR3 length: 15 amino acids. CDR1 and CDR2 from the germline V gene are SGHRS and YFSETQ. CDR3 sequence: CASSLATGDRNTIYF. The CDR3 DNA follows: TGCGCCAGCAGCTTGGCCACAGGGGACCGAAACACCATATATTTT.

The chain recombines TRBV19 with TRBJ2-5; 8 positions match TRBD1. The CDR3 extends over 15 amino acids. V lost 3 bases to trimming and J lost 4 bases; unmatched junction nucleotides: 7. Germline loops: CDR1 LNHDA, CDR2 SQIVND (reference sequence). The CDR3 spells CASSMGQVRGETQYF. CDR3 sequence (DNA): TGTGCCAGTAGTATGGGACAGGTGAGGGGAGAGACCCAGTACTTC.

This chain connects TRBV18 to TRBJ2-7; TRBD1 aligns across 8 bases. Losses at the gene ends were 4 bases for V and 6 bases for J; bases not matched to a gene: 8. The germline V gene encodes CDR1 KGHSH and CDR2 LQKENI. The CDR3 totals 14 residues. The CDR3 loop reads CASSQAGTGLEQYV. The DNA of the CDR3 is TGTGCCAGCTCACAAGCAGGGACAGGCCTCGAGCAGTACGTC.

The count of this clone is one. Its ends do not fully match the called genes, so a read error is possible. The chain couples TRBV12-3 or TRBV12-4 to TRBJ2-5; D might be TRBD2 (6 bases). The CDR3 loop spans 12 amino acids. In DNA form, the CDR3 reads TGTGCCAGCAGATCCGGACTCGGTGGGGGGAACTTC. Its translation is CASRSGLGGGNF.

The V gene is TRBV6-5, the J gene TRBJ1-4, with D tentatively TRBD1 (6 bases). Germline CDR1 is MNHEY and CDR2 is SVGAGI. This CDR3 is built from 15 residues. Trimming removed 0 bases from V and 7 bases from J, with 12 bases in between. This CDR3 reads CASSYSGGAAEKLFF. As DNA, the CDR3 is TGTGCCAGCAGTTACTCCGGGGGGGCGGCTGAAAAACTGTTTTTT.

This chain links TRBV14 with TRBJ1-1; D is undetermined. Trimming cost V 2 bases and J 3 bases, with 10 bases left between them. The CDR3 extends over 14 amino acids. Germline V lookup: CDR1 SGHDN, CDR2 FVKESK. CDR3 sequence: CASSQQLRDTEAFF. The CDR3, as DNA: TGTGCCAGCAGCCAACAGCTCCGGGACACTGAAGCTTTCTTT.

Here the CDR3 DNA reads TGTGCCACCCGGGAACCGATGAACACTGAAGCTTTCTTT. As protein: CATREPMNTEAFF. The V gene is TRBV25-1, the J gene TRBJ1-1, with D unresolved. V dropped 10 bases and J dropped 0 bases, with 12 bases sitting between them. The CDR3 covers 13 residues. Germline V lookup: CDR1 MGHDK, CDR2 SYGVNS.

J is TRBJ1-2 and V is TRBV28, with 10 bases that match TRBD1. CDR3 size: 16 residues. V dropped 1 base and J dropped 5; count of bases not matched to a gene: 7. Germline CDR1 is MDHEN and CDR2 is SYDVKM. DNA of the CDR3: TGTGCCAGCAGTTTATACGGGACAGGGGTGTCTTATGGCTACACCTTC. Translated: CASSLYGTGVSYGYTF.

The chain links TRBV10-3 to TRBJ2-5, with D possibly matching TRBD2 (5 bases). V dropped 6 bases and J dropped 5 bases, with 7 bases sitting between them. Looked up from germline, CDR1 is ENHRY and CDR2 is SYGVKD. The CDR3 totals 11 residues. Here the CDR3 reads CAIRWRETQYF. DNA of the CDR3: TGTGCCATCAGGTGGAGGGAGACCCAGTACTTC.

The chain joins TRBV11-1 to TRBJ1-4; 7 bases align to TRBD1. The CDR3 length is 14 residues. The ends lost 5 bases at V and 8 bases at J; junction bases unmatched: 8. Per the germline V gene, CDR1 is SGHAT and CDR2 is FQDESV (reference sequence). The CDR3 loop reads CASSRTGKREKLFF. The CDR3 DNA is TGTGCCAGCAGCCGGACAGGAAAAAGGGAAAAACTGTTTTTT.

This chain connects TRBV11-3 to TRBJ2-1, with TRBD2 matching over 8 bases. The CDR3 length is 16 residues. V gave up 4 bases and J gave up 4 bases; unmatched junction bases: 9. Germline V CDR1 and CDR2: SGHNT, YENEEA. Written as DNA, the CDR3 is TGTGCCAGCAGCTCCCTCTCGGTAGCGGGGTACAATGAGCAGTTCTTC. Amino acids: CASSSLSVAGYNEQFF.

The chain is built from TRBV19 and TRBJ1-1; possible D gene TRBD1, 6 bases. The germline V gene encodes CDR1 LNHDA and CDR2 SQIVND (reference sequence). This CDR3 comprises 13 residues. Trimming took off 0 bases at V and 7 bases at J, with 9 bases between the two ends. In DNA form, the CDR3 reads TGTGCCAGTAGTATAGAACAGGGTAGTGAAGCTTTCTTT. Residues: CASSIEQGSEAFF. The full variable domain, with the rest looked up from reference TRBV19 and TRBJ1-1, is DGGITQSPKYLFRKEGQNVTLSCEQNLNHDAMYWYRQDPGQGLRLIYYSQIVNDFQKGDIAEGYSVSREKKESFPLTVTSAQKNPTAFYLCASSIEQGSEAFFGQGTRLTVV.

V usage is TRBV15 and J usage is TRBJ2-5; 7 bases agree with TRBD1. The CDR3 is 15 residues long. Trimming at V came to 4 bases and at J to 4 bases, leaving 9 bases not matched to a gene. CDR1 is LNHNV and CDR2 is YYDKDF in the germline V gene (reference sequence). This CDR3 reads CATSTDRQGRETQYF. As DNA, the CDR3 is TGTGCCACCAGCACCGACCGACAGGGACGAGAGACCCAGTACTTC.

The chain is built from TRBV30 and TRBJ1-5; D uncertain. V lost 1 base and J lost 0, with 10 bases in between. CDR3 length equals 15 residues. CDR1 GTSNPN and CDR2 SVGIG come from the germline V gene (reference sequence). The CDR3 sequence is CAWSGPTSSNQPQHF. CDR3 coding DNA: TGTGCCTGGAGTGGCCCAACATCTAGCAATCAGCCCCAGCATTTT.

The CDR3 loop is CSVAVGNTEAFF. The CDR3 region has the DNA TGCAGCGTTGCGGTCGGGAACACTGAAGCTTTCTTT. V is TRBV29-1 and J is TRBJ1-1; the D is unclear. Trimming stripped 4 bases from V and 1 base from J, with 7 bases between. Germline V CDR1 and CDR2: SQVTM, ANQGSEA. The CDR3 is 12 residues long.

V is TRBV2 and J is TRBJ2-3, with D perhaps TRBD2 (5 bases). CDR3 length: 19 residues. The germline CDR1 and CDR2 sequences are SNHLY and FYNNEI. V shed 4 bases and J shed 4 bases, with 27 bases lying between them. CDR3 region: CASSVVPAGDSGGSDTQYF. The CDR3, as DNA: TGTGCCAGCAGTGTGGTCCCCGCTGGGGATTCAGGAGGTTCAGATACGCAGTATTTT.

This clone has only a few counts. The chain is built from TRBV12-3 or TRBV12-4 and TRBJ1-1; tentatively, D is TRBD1 (6 bases). The V and J ends lost 5 bases and 6 bases respectively, with 13 bases between them. The CDR3 loop spans 13 amino acids. CDR3 residues: CASSLGQTSEAFF. For the CDR3, the DNA is TGTGCCAGCAGTCTCGGACAGACCTCTGAAGCTTTCTTT.

V gene TRBV6-5 combines with J gene TRBJ2-1, with a tentative D call TRBD2 (6 bases). Deletions cut 8 bases from V and 0 bases from J, with 14 bases between. Per germline, CDR1 MNHEY and CDR2 SVGAGI. The CDR3 extends over 15 amino acids. CDR3 sequence reads: CASFPSGSSYNEQFF. For the CDR3, the DNA is TGTGCCAGCTTTCCCTCCGGGAGCTCCTACAATGAGCAGTTCTTC.

This rearrangement joins TRBV3-1 (or the pseudogene TRBV3-2) to TRBJ2-3; 10 bases are a match to TRBD1. Germline-derived CDR1 and CDR2 are LGHDT and YNNKEL (reference sequence). V trimming: 1 base; J trimming: 4 bases; junction bases outside the gene matches: 2. The CDR3 spans 15 residues. This CDR3 is CASSQVTGGSDTQYF. CDR3 sequence (DNA): TGTGCCAGCAGCCAAGTGACAGGGGGCTCAGATACGCAGTATTTT.

The chain employs TRBV27 and TRBJ2-7; weak D call: TRBD1 (5 bases). Germline assignment: CDR1 MNHEY and CDR2 SMNVEV (reference sequence). This CDR3 region has 13 residues. V was clipped by 2 bases and J by 3 bases, with 8 bases between them. CDR3 in amino acids: CASSLKGFYEQYF. CDR3 DNA: TGTGCCAGCAGTTTAAAGGGGTTCTACGAGCAGTACTTC.